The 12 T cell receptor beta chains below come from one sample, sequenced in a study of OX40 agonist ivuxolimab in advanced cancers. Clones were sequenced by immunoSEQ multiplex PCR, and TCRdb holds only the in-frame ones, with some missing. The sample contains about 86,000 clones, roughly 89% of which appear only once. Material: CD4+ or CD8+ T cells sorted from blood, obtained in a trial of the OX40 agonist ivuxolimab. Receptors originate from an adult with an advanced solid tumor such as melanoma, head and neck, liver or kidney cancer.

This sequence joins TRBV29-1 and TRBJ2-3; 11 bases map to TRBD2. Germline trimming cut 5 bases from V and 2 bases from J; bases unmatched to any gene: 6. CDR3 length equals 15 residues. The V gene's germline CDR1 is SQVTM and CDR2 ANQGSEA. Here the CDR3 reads CSVYPTSGDTDTQYF. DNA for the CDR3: TGCAGCGTTTACCCGACTAGCGGGGACACAGATACGCAGTATTTT.

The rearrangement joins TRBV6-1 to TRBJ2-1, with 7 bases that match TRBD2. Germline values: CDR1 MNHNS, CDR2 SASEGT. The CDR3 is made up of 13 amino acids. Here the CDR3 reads CAVLELGGNEQFF. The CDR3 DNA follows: TGTGCGGTCTTAGAATTGGGGGGGAATGAGCAGTTCTTC.

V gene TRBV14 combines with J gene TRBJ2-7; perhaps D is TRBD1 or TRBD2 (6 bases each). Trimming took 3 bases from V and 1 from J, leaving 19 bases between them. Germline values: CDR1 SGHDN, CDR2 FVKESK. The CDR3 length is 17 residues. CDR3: CASSQLVPGGSSYEQYF. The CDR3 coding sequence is TGTGCCAGCAGCCAGTTGGTTCCCGGGGGCAGTTCCTACGAGCAGTACTTC.

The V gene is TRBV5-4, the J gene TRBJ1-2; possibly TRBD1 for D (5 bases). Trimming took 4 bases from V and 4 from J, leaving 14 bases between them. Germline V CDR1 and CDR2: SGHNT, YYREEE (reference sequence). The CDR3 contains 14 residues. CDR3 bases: TGTGCCAGCAGCCCCCGCGGAGGGACCTATGGCTACACCTTC. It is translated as CASSPRGGTYGYTF.

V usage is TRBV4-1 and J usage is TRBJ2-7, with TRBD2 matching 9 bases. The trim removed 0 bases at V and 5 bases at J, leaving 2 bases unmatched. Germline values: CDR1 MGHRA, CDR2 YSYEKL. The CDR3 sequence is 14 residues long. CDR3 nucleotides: TGCGCCAGCAGCCAAGATAGCGGGAGTAACGAGCAGTACTTC. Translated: CASSQDSGSNEQYF.

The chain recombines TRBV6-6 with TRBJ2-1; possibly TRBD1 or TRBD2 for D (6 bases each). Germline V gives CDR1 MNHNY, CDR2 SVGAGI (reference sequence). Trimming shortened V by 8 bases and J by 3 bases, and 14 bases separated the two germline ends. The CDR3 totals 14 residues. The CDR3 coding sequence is TGTGCCAGCCGAAGGGGGGACCTCTACAATGAGCAGTTCTTC. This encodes CASRRGDLYNEQFF.

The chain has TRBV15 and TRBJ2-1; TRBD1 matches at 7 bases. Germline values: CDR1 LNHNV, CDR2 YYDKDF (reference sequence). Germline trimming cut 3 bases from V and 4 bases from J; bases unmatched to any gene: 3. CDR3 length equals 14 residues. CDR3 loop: CATSSRQGYNEQFF. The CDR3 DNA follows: TGTGCCACCAGCAGTAGACAGGGTTACAATGAGCAGTTCTTC.

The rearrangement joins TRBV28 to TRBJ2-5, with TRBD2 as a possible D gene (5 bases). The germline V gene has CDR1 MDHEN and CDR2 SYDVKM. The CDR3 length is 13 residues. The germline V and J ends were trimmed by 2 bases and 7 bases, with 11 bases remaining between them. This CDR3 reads CASSLDGGRTQYF. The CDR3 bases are TGTGCCAGCAGTTTAGACGGTGGGAGGACCCAGTACTTC.

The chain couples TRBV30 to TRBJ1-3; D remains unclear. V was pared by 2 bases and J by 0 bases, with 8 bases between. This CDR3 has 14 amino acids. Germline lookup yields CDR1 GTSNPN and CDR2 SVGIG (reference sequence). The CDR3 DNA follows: TGTGCCTGGAGTATCGGTAGCTCTGGAAACACCATATATTTT. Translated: CAWSIGSSGNTIYF. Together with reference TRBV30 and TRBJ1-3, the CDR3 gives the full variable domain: SQTIHQWPATLVQPVGSPLSLECTVEGTSNPNLYWYRQAAGRGLQLLFYSVGIGQISSEVPQNLSASRPQDRQFILSSKKLLLSDSGFYLCAWSIGSSGNTIYFGEGSWLTVV.

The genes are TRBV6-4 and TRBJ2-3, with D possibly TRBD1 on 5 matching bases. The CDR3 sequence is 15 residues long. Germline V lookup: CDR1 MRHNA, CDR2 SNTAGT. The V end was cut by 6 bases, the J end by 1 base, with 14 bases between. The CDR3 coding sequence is TGTGCCAGCAGCGAGCAGGGAATAGGCACAGATACGCAGTATTTT. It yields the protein CASSEQGIGTDTQYF.

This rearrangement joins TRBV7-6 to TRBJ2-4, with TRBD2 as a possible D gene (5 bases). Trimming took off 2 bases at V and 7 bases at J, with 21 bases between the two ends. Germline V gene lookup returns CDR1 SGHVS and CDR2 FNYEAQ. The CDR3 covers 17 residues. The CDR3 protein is CASSLLRRGTGWNIQYF. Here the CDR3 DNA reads TGTGCCAGCAGCTTACTTCGACGGGGTACGGGCTGGAACATTCAGTACTTC.

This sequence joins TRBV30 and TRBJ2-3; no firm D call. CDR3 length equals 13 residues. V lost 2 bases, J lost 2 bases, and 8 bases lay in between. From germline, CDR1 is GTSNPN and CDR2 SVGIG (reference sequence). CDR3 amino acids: CAWSPPDTDTQYF. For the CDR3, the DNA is TGTGCCTGGAGTCCCCCCGACACAGATACGCAGTATTTT.